A selection of T cell receptor beta chains follows, all from one sample in a study of blood T cells in healthy people across ages. TCRdb fed the 5' RACE reads into MiXCR, producing one record per CDR3 protein. The sample has about 810,000 distinct CDR3 sequences; 30% to 45% are singletons. Sequencing used blood. Receptor source: a man aged 18 to 30 in good health. CDR3s include the opening cysteine and the closing phenylalanine or tryptophan. A D gene is named only where the DNA matches it firmly. For some rows the clone size is stated as once, few or many, or as a class when expanded; others skip it.

abundance | j_gene | len | d_gene | v_gene | CDR3aa | CDR3nt
once | TRBJ2-5 | 11 | - | TRBV9 | CASSPLRTQYF | TGTGCCAGCAGCCCCCTAAGGACCCAGTACTTC
few | TRBJ2-2 | 15 | - | TRBV6-5 | CASSSRVRGTGELFF | TGTGCCAGTTCCAGCAGAGTCAGGGGAACCGGGGAGCTGTTTTTT
few | TRBJ1-6 | 16 | - | TRBV9 | CASSDPEGLGNSPLHF | TGTGCCAGCAGCGACCCTGAGGGGCTGGGTAATTCACCCCTCCACTTT
- | TRBJ2-5 | 15 | TRBD2 | TRBV6-2/TRBV6-3 | CAGTVGLAERETQYF | TGTGCCGGCACCGTAGGACTAGCGGAAAGAGAGACCCAGTACTTC
- | TRBJ2-2 | 16 | TRBD1 | TRBV10-3 | CALKRGTGLNTGELFF | TGTGCCTTAAAAAGGGGGACAGGCTTGAACACCGGGGAGCTGTTTTTT
few | TRBJ2-3 | 13 | TRBD2 | TRBV20-1 | CSMTSGATDTQYF | TGCAGTATGACTAGCGGGGCGACAGATACGCAGTATTTT
- | TRBJ1-4 | 13 | - | TRBV20-1 | CSARDPTNEKLFF | TGCAGTGCTAGAGATCCAACTAATGAAAAACTGTTTTTT
many | TRBJ1-2 | 15 | - | TRBV27 | CASSLYTDSNYGYTF | TGTGCCAGCAGTTTGTACACAGATTCTAACTATGGCTACACCTTC
- | TRBJ2-3 | 15 | - | TRBV20-1 | CSARDGSSDTDTQYF | TGCAGTGCTAGAGATGGGAGTAGCGACACAGATACGCAGTATTTT
many | TRBJ1-1 | 14 | - | TRBV4-2 | CASSPDWVGTEAFF | TGTGCCAGCAGCCCAGATTGGGTGGGCACTGAAGCTTTCTTT
few | TRBJ2-7 | 11 | - | TRBV6-2/TRBV6-3 | CAAGQYYEQYF | TGTGCCGCGGGACAGTACTACGAGCAGTACTTC
- | TRBJ1-5 | 14 | - | TRBV10-3 | CATSTEYSNQPQHF | TGTGCCACCAGTACAGAATATAGCAATCAGCCCCAGCATTTT
- | TRBJ2-7 | 15 | TRBD1 | TRBV9 | CASSPRPTGGYEQYF | TGTGCCAGCAGCCCCCGACCGACAGGGGGTTACGAGCAGTACTTC
many | TRBJ2-7 | 13 | - | TRBV5-5 | CASSFGTTYEQYF | TGTGCCAGCAGCTTCGGGACCACCTACGAGCAGTACTTC
few | TRBJ2-1 | 14 | TRBD2 | TRBV7-2 | CASSLDSPRENQFF | TGTGCCAGCAGCTTAGACTCCCCGCGGGAGAACCAGTTCTTC
many | TRBJ1-4 | 13 | - | TRBV29-1 | CSVGPSTNEKLFF | TGCAGCGTGGGCCCTTCAACTAATGAAAAACTGTTTTTT
- | TRBJ1-1 | 16 | - | TRBV5-5 | CASSLAVVLSRIEAFF | TGTGCCAGCAGCTTGGCGGTAGTTCTCTCCAGGATTGAAGCTTTCTTT
few | TRBJ2-7 | 16 | TRBD1 | TRBV7-2 | CASSSYRGRESYEQYF | TGTGCCAGCAGCTCCTACAGGGGGCGAGAGTCCTACGAGCAGTACTTC
once | TRBJ2-1 | 14 | - | TRBV29-1 | CSVEKRGEHNEQFF | TGCAGCGTTGAAAAGAGGGGGGAACACAATGAGCAGTTCTTC
- | TRBJ1-2 | 16 | TRBD1 | TRBV27 | CASSLSLGRGHDGYTF | TGTGCCAGCAGTTTATCTTTGGGCAGGGGGCACGATGGCTACACCTTC
- | TRBJ2-2 | 16 | TRBD2 | TRBV4-1 | CASSLSSGAYTGELFF | TGCGCCAGCAGCCTCTCTAGCGGGGCCTACACCGGGGAGCTGTTTTTT
few | TRBJ1-1 | 11 | - | TRBV29-1 | CSVNVPTEAFF | TGCAGCGTTAATGTCCCCACTGAAGCTTTCTTT
- | TRBJ2-5 | 13 | - | TRBV7-2 | CASSARQWETQYF | TGTGCCAGCAGCGCAAGACAGTGGGAGACCCAGTACTTC
- | TRBJ2-3 | 13 | - | TRBV10-3 | CAIPVGGLDTQYF | TGTGCCATCCCTGTAGGAGGGTTGGATACGCAGTATTTT
few | TRBJ2-5 | 15 | - | TRBV4-2 | CASSQNSGRKETQYF | TGTGCCAGCAGCCAAAATTCGGGGAGAAAAGAGACCCAGTACTTC
- | TRBJ2-1 | 17 | TRBD1 | TRBV7-3 | CASSRRPNRDREETQFF | TGTGCCAGCAGCCGAAGACCCAACCGGGACAGGGAAGAGACCCAGTTCTTC
few | TRBJ1-1 | 15 | - | TRBV6-2/TRBV6-3 | CASSYSKSPSTEAFF | TGTGCCAGCAGTTACTCGAAGAGCCCATCCACTGAAGCTTTCTTT
many | TRBJ2-3 | 17 | - | TRBV4-3 | CASSPRHEGPSTDTQYF | TGCGCCAGCAGCCCGCGACACGAGGGGCCTAGCACAGATACGCAGTATTTT
- | TRBJ2-6 | 18 | TRBD2 | TRBV5-1 | CASSLDGLAGSGANVLTF | TGCGCCAGCAGCTTGGATGGACTAGCCGGCTCTGGGGCCAACGTCCTGACTTTC
- | TRBJ2-3 | 16 | TRBD2 | TRBV7-2 | CASSFTSGGATDTQYF | TGTGCCAGCAGCTTTACTAGCGGGGGGGCCACAGATACGCAGTATTTT
few | TRBJ2-5 | 18 | TRBD1 | TRBV4-3 | CASSQGASRDRAVEEQYF | TGCGCCAGCAGCCAAGGGGCCAGTAGGGACAGGGCAGTAGAGGAGCAGTACTTC
few | TRBJ1-1 | 16 | TRBD1 | TRBV7-2 | CASSPRQGFEYTEAFF | TGTGCCAGCAGCCCGAGACAGGGGTTCGAGTACACTGAAGCTTTCTTT
few | TRBJ1-1 | 14 | TRBD1 | TRBV20-1 | CSAGPPGTATEAFF | TGCAGTGCTGGCCCCCCCGGGACAGCCACTGAAGCTTTCTTT
once | TRBJ1-2 | 12 | TRBD1 | TRBV12-3/TRBV12-4 | CASGTGVFSYTF | TGTGCCAGCGGCACAGGGGTATTTTCCTACACCTTC
few | TRBJ2-3 | 15 | - | TRBV9 | CASSVGLAGVDTQYF | TGTGCCAGCAGCGTAGGTCTAGCCGGTGTGGATACGCAGTATTTT
few | TRBJ2-5 | 17 | TRBD1 | TRBV12-3/TRBV12-4 | CASSLLKGQGYGETQYF | TGTGCCAGCAGTCTCCTTAAGGGACAGGGGTATGGAGAGACCCAGTACTTC
- | TRBJ2-3 | 14 | - | TRBV6-5 | CASRVAPGADTQYF | TGTGCCAGCAGGGTTGCTCCCGGGGCAGATACGCAGTATTTT
many | TRBJ2-3 | 14 | TRBD2 | TRBV20-1 | CSALSGVLTDTQYF | TGCAGTGCTTTGAGCGGGGTGTTAACAGATACGCAGTATTTT
- | TRBJ2-3 | 14 | - | TRBV12-5 | CASGLVGVTDTQYF | TGTGCTAGTGGTTTGGTGGGGGTAACAGATACGCAGTATTTT
many | TRBJ2-3 | 15 | - | TRBV10-3 | CAISEPQGATDTQYF | TGTGCCATCAGTGAGCCACAGGGAGCCACAGATACGCAGTATTTT
- | TRBJ1-3 | 15 | - | TRBV20-1 | CSARDSRGAGNTIYF | TGCAGTGCTAGAGATAGTAGGGGCGCTGGAAACACCATATATTTT
- | TRBJ1-1 | 15 | - | TRBV6-5 | CASSYSKRAITEAFF | TGTGCCAGCAGTTACTCGAAAAGGGCGATCACTGAAGCTTTCTTT
once | TRBJ2-2 | 16 | - | TRBV7-8 | CASSLAAGTRTGELFF | TGTGCCAGCAGCTTAGCCGCCGGGACTCGCACCGGGGAGCTGTTTTTT
many | TRBJ2-3 | 15 | TRBD1 | TRBV15 | CATSRDRARTDTQYF | TGTGCCACCAGCAGGGACAGGGCCCGCACAGATACGCAGTATTTT
- | TRBJ2-7 | 17 | TRBD2 | TRBV20-1 | CSARDRSAGINSYEQYF | TGCAGTGCTAGAGATCGGTCAGCGGGGATCAACTCCTACGAGCAGTACTTC
few | TRBJ1-5 | 14 | - | TRBV18 | CASSPASENQPQHF | TGTGCCAGCTCACCCGCTTCGGAGAATCAGCCCCAGCATTTT
- | TRBJ1-4 | 14 | - | TRBV20-1 | CSAREGGANEKLFF | TGCAGTGCTAGAGAGGGGGGGGCGAATGAAAAACTGTTTTTT
few | TRBJ1-4 | 14 | - | TRBV4-3 | CASSQGWVNEKLFF | TGCGCCAGCAGCCAAGGGTGGGTTAATGAAAAACTGTTTTTT
- | TRBJ2-2 | 16 | - | TRBV5-1 | CASSLHAGTNTGELFF | TGCGCCAGCAGCTTGCACGCGGGGACGAACACCGGGGAGCTGTTTTTT
- | TRBJ2-3 | 15 | TRBD2 | TRBV20-1 | CSARGRGGLADTQYF | TGCAGTGCTAGAGGGCGGGGGGGCCTGGCAGATACGCAGTATTTT
few | TRBJ2-3 | 14 | - | TRBV6-2/TRBV6-3 | CASSDAVSADTQYF | TGTGCCAGCAGTGACGCGGTGTCGGCAGATACGCAGTATTTT
- | TRBJ1-4 | 14 | - | TRBV3-1 | CASSQEEANEKLFF | TGTGCCAGCAGCCAAGAAGAGGCTAATGAAAAACTGTTTTTT